The text below deals with one T cell receptor beta chain. It has no known antigen specificity. No clone much larger than this one lies a single base away; base qualities are absent. Separate from the approximately 700-subject first cohort, the validation cohort of 120 subjects was the group to which the donors belonged. The sample belongs to a study of cytomegalovirus exposure and HLA in healthy donors (dated by TCRdb to between 2016 and 2019). Context from the whole study: According to a later analysis, one platform produced both the 120 validation repertoires and the 700 or so repertoires of the first cohort. Besides the first cohort of 500 to 700 subjects, a separate validation cohort made up of some 110 different subjects was used. The study aimed to test whether signatures of past pathogen exposure could be identified by cataloging public T cell receptors. To predict cytomegalovirus infection status, the study brought together high-throughput TCR immunosequencing, statistical association of individual TCRs with disease status, and machine learning.

The library was made by the immunoSEQ multiplex PCR assay. Processing in the source paper ran as follows. A statistical classification framework was developed to diagnose cytomegalovirus status using the catalog of TCR beta chain sequences. The table comes from immuneACCESS by way of TCRdb, which keeps in-frame sequences with V and J called. Part of the clones is missing from these tables; in studies checked, under half for an unresolved V gene and the rest for unknown reasons. V and J calls and clone size are copied from that table; D and trimming were computed from the DNA. The table for this sample lists roughly 60,000 clones; roughly 94% of them were counted only once. The top ten clonotypes cover 5.8% of the sample. CDR1 and CDR2, per the germline V gene, are SGHDT and YYEEEE. Taken from cysteine to phenylalanine, the CDR3 has 11 residues. Left in the record is the CDR3 DNA by itself, 33 bases read in frame from the first base. Trimming at the junction amounts to 6 bases on V and 13 bases on J, and the germline ends lie 16 bases apart.

Results the study describes overall, beyond this receptor: The authors suggested that the approach could potentially be generalized to other disease states and immunological phenotypes. In both the original and validation cohorts, the classifier was reported to diagnose cytomegalovirus status with high specificity and sensitivity. Of the cluster scores, 85% to 95% were above 0 in a later analysis, which found that TCRs clustered in the first cohort also tended to co-occur in the 95 to 150 validation repertoires. A total of around 150 TCR beta chains were listed by the study as associated with cytomegalovirus. Most TCR sequences were seen in very few donors, while some public TCRs were found in many individuals. A later analysis had no HLA typing for the validation cohort, so co-occurrence there was scored across all 110 or so repertoires. In vitro tests confirmed that a few of the cytomegalovirus-associated TCR beta chains recognize cytomegalovirus antigens.

The chain employs TRBV5-6 and TRBJ1-2; D gene: possibly TRBD1, on 5 matching bases. This clonotype was obtained from a woman aged 18-29 years in good health and CMV-seropositive. The specimen sequenced was PBMCs. The DNA is as follows: TGTGCCAGCACCCGAGGAGGGGTAATCACCTTC. The encoded protein is CASTRGGVITF. Extended through the reference TRBV5-6 and TRBJ1-2 proteins, this CDR3 yields the full variable domain: DAGVTQSPTHLIKTRGQQVTLRCSPKSGHDTVSWYQQALGQGPQFIFQYYEEEERQRGNFPDRFSGHQFPNYSSELNVNALLLGDSALYLCASTRGGVITFGSGTRLTVV.